Listed below are T cell receptor beta chains from one sample, sequenced in a study of naive and memory T cell subsets. TCRdb called the UMI-ligation and nested PCR reads again in MiXCR, with one record for every CDR3 protein. The repertoire has 35,000 to 40,000 distinct CDR3 sequences, roughly 9.6% of them found once; the top ten carry 3.9%. The sample in question was skin, obtained from a tuberculin skin test site. The receptors come from an adult in good health. Both conserved end residues are part of each CDR3. The D gene is left open where the match is weak. A row's size may be missing; if present it is once, few, many or a size class.

j_call	clone_size	v_call	d_call	cdr3_aa	cdr3_nt
TRBJ2-1	-	TRBV19	-	CASSMGFFGNEQFF	TGTGCCAGTAGTATGGGATTTTTTGGCAATGAGCAGTTCTTC
TRBJ2-1	many	TRBV6-5	-	CASSYWGLNNEQFF	TGTGCCAGCAGTTACTGGGGCCTAAACAATGAGCAGTTCTTC
TRBJ1-4	-	TRBV20-1	TRBD1	CSASRQGYEKLFF	TGCAGTGCTAGTAGACAGGGGTACGAAAAACTGTTTTTT
TRBJ1-2	-	TRBV19	-	CASNPRTAQFYGYTF	TGTGCCAGTAACCCACGGACGGCGCAATTCTATGGCTACACCTTC
TRBJ2-1	many	TRBV2	TRBD1	CASSVSAGTGYNEQFF	TGTGCCAGCAGTGTCTCTGCCGGGACAGGCTACAATGAGCAGTTCTTC
TRBJ2-2	many	TRBV19	-	CASSPLTGSGGELFF	TGTGCCAGTAGTCCCCTTACGGGGAGCGGCGGGGAGCTGTTTTTT
TRBJ1-4	-	TRBV7-9	-	CASSLTRDEEKLFF	TGTGCCAGCAGCTTAACAAGAGACGAGGAAAAACTGTTTTTT
TRBJ2-2	-	TRBV21-1	-	CASSPRVNTGELFF	TGTGCCAGCAGCCCTCGTGTGAACACCGGGGAGCTGTTTTTT
TRBJ1-3	many	TRBV10-3	-	CAISGRQASGNTIYF	TGTGCCATCAGTGGGAGACAGGCCTCTGGAAACACCATATATTTT
TRBJ1-6	few	TRBV7-2	TRBD1	CASSVMTGANSPLHF	TGTGCCAGCAGCGTGATGACAGGGGCAAATTCACCCCTCCACTTT
TRBJ1-5	few	TRBV19	TRBD1	CASGHRRQGAGSNQPQHF	TGTGCCAGTGGCCACAGGAGACAGGGCGCAGGAAGCAATCAGCCCCAGCATTTT
TRBJ1-1	many	TRBV20-1	-	CSAKGWGWGNRGTEAFF	TGCAGTGCTAAGGGTTGGGGATGGGGTAACCGGGGCACTGAAGCTTTCTTT
TRBJ1-5	-	TRBV2	-	CASRETGRLGNQPQHF	TGTGCCAGCAGGGAAACAGGACGTTTAGGAAATCAGCCCCAGCATTTT
TRBJ1-2	many	TRBV27	TRBD1	CASRQQGRAYGYTF	TGTGCCAGCAGACAACAGGGGCGCGCCTATGGCTACACCTTC
TRBJ1-1	many	TRBV30	-	CAWSPDYRYTEAFF	TGTGCCTGGAGTCCCGACTATCGGTACACTGAAGCTTTCTTT
TRBJ1-1	-	TRBV20-1	TRBD1	CSARFWTGALNTEAFF	TGCAGTGCTAGATTCTGGACAGGGGCTTTGAACACTGAAGCTTTCTTT
TRBJ2-2	many	TRBV3-1	-	CASIDRQNTGELFF	TGTGCCAGCATCGATCGTCAGAACACCGGGGAGCTGTTTTTT
TRBJ2-7	few	TRBV20-1	TRBD2	CSARDFRGGDEQYF	TGCAGTGCTAGAGACTTCCGCGGGGGGGACGAGCAGTACTTC
TRBJ2-1	few	TRBV4-1	TRBD2	CASSHLLYQSGGANNEQFF	TGCGCCAGCAGCCACCTTCTCTACCAGAGCGGGGGGGCAAACAATGAGCAGTTCTTC
TRBJ2-1	-	TRBV6-2/TRBV6-3	-	CASSGSSSYNEQFF	TGTGCCAGCAGCGGGAGTTCTTCCTACAATGAGCAGTTCTTC
TRBJ2-7	many	TRBV7-9	TRBD1	CASSFGQGGGYEQYF	TGTGCCAGCAGCTTCGGACAGGGAGGTGGCTACGAGCAGTACTTC
TRBJ2-7	many	TRBV11-2	TRBD2	CASSFSLAGPEQYF	TGTGCCAGCAGCTTCTCTCTAGCGGGCCCCGAGCAGTACTTC
TRBJ1-1	many	TRBV10-3	-	CAISEGQWATEAFF	TGTGCCATCAGTGAGGGACAGTGGGCCACTGAAGCTTTCTTT
TRBJ2-3	medium-sized	TRBV7-8	-	CASSFGLGVHPSTDTQYF	TGTGCCAGCAGCTTTGGTTTGGGGGTGCACCCGAGCACAGATACGCAGTATTTT
TRBJ2-6	-	TRBV5-1	TRBD1	CASSSFGTGSGGANVLTF	TGCGCCAGCAGCTCCTTCGGGACAGGGAGTGGTGGGGCCAACGTCCTGACTTTC
TRBJ2-7	many	TRBV2	-	CASSDRARYEQYF	TGTGCCAGCAGTGATCGGGCGCGTTACGAGCAGTACTTC
TRBJ1-2	-	TRBV4-1	-	CASSQESAGVNYGYTF	TGCGCCAGCAGCCAAGAGTCAGCCGGGGTAAACTATGGCTACACCTTC
TRBJ2-1	few	TRBV7-9	TRBD1	CASSSGQGNEQFF	TGTGCCAGCAGCTCGGGACAGGGTAATGAGCAGTTCTTC
TRBJ2-7	-	TRBV20-1	TRBD2	CSAGGAGAYEQYF	TGCAGTGCCGGGGGGGCGGGGGCCTACGAGCAGTACTTC
TRBJ2-2	many	TRBV12-3/TRBV12-4	-	CASSFSSRATGELFF	TGTGCCAGCAGTTTTAGTTCCAGGGCGACCGGGGAGCTGTTTTTT
TRBJ2-1	few	TRBV6-4	TRBD2	CASSPGLASSYNEQFF	TGTGCCAGCAGCCCCGGACTAGCGAGCTCCTACAATGAGCAGTTCTTC
TRBJ2-2	-	TRBV7-9	TRBD1	CASRSKGQGKGELFF	TGTGCCAGCAGAAGCAAGGGACAGGGAAAAGGGGAGCTGTTTTTT
TRBJ1-6	many	TRBV20-1	-	CSARDWGISYNSPLHF	TGCAGTGCTAGAGACTGGGGGATCTCCTATAATTCACCCCTCCACTTT
TRBJ2-1	many	TRBV5-1	-	CASSLAQGTYNEQFF	TGCGCCAGCAGCTTGGCGCAGGGAACCTACAATGAGCAGTTCTTC
TRBJ2-3	many	TRBV7-2	TRBD2	CASSLAGGLTGGTDTQYF	TGTGCCAGCAGCTTAGCGGGAGGGCTAACCGGAGGCACAGATACGCAGTATTTT
TRBJ2-3	many	TRBV5-1	TRBD2	CASSPLTSGTSTDTQYF	TGCGCCAGCAGCCCCCTGACTAGCGGGACTTCCACAGATACGCAGTATTTT
TRBJ2-7	few	TRBV18	TRBD2	CASSRRTSESYEQYF	TGTGCCAGCTCACGACGGACTAGCGAATCCTACGAGCAGTACTTC
TRBJ1-1	few	TRBV5-1	-	CASSLGKGTEAFF	TGCGCCAGCAGCTTGGGGAAGGGGACTGAAGCTTTCTTT
TRBJ2-2	many	TRBV18	TRBD1	CASSHSDRVNTGELFF	TGTGCCAGCTCACACTCGGACAGGGTGAACACCGGGGAGCTGTTTTTT
TRBJ1-1	many	TRBV11-1	-	CASSHEALPFF	TGTGCCAGCAGCCATGAAGCATTGCCTTTCTTT